This TCR beta chain was recovered during a study of T cells after posttransplantation cyclophosphamide (dated by TCRdb to about 2016). For the study in its entirety: The study tracked T cell repertoire reconstitution by TRB sequencing after myeloablative bone marrow transplantation using posttransplantation cyclophosphamide as GVHD prophylaxis. Samples from 30 to 45 PTCy-treated patients and approximately 15 related bone marrow donors of those patients were subjected to antigen receptor sequencing. TRB sequencing was performed on blood from all 35 or so PTCy patients with 1-year posttransplant specimens. In 3 patients, TRB sequencing was also performed on up to 3 more blood samples taken 2 to 5.2 years after transplant, and in a handful of patients, pretransplant blood was also TRB-sequenced. Because TRA and TRB clonality correlated tightly in roughly nine samples, the subsequent TCR analyses were limited to TRB only. Public TRB sequences were queried against a database of over 3,600 sequences associated with responses to pathogens, tumor antigens, self-antigens and alloantigens.

Overall study results and their limits: Across about 40 patients, TRB clonality was highly associated with recipient CMV seropositivity and CMV reactivation, and diversity in PTCy patients was similar to diversity in CNI/methotrexate controls. At 1-2 months, donor-recipient similarity was low but rose over the first year, and the later blood repertoires were often dominated by donor CD8+ memory clones. The TRB repertoires of T cells infiltrating skin or GI tract showed only limited overlap with the TRB repertoires of T cells in blood.

The germline V gene provides CDR1 SNHLY and CDR2 FYNNEI. The CDR3 starts with the cysteine, ends with the phenylalanine, and has 14 residues. Just CDR3 DNA is preserved here, 42 bases in frame from base 1. V was cut back by 10 bases and J by 1 base, leaving a gap of 16 bases between them. Genomic DNA was used for TRB sequencing, which was performed with the immunoSEQ assay at survey resolution or with the hsTCRB kit. As for how the authors treated the data: The immunoSEQ software handled initial read processing, and the LymphoSeq R package was used for repertoire analyses. Clonality was computed as 1 minus normalized Shannon entropy, and a Gini coefficient was also calculated for each TRB dataset. To infer phenotypes in unsorted samples, TRB sequences from sorted subsets of the recipient or donor were mapped onto unsorted samples from the same recipient. TCRdb took over this immuneACCESS table, retaining in-frame rearrangements with V and J assigned. Such tables are incomplete; in checked studies, under half of the missing clones stem from an unresolved V gene, and the remainder is unexplained. V, J and clone size reflect that table, while D and trimming were determined from the DNA. This sample gives about 31,000 clones in total; under 95% of them show up just once. Just under 0.25% of the sample goes to the ten largest clones.

This clone was counted a few times. Its cognate antigen has yet to be identified. There are no base qualities to consult, and no much larger clone falls within one base. To count as naive, T cells had to be viable CD3+CD4+ or CD3+CD8+ cells with a CCR7+CD45RA+CD45RO-CD95-CD27+CD28+ profile. Related bone marrow donors provided peripheral blood samples on the day of marrow donation. Peripheral blood and bone marrow mononuclear cells were isolated by Ficoll-Hypaque density centrifugation and cryopreserved. FACS on a FACSAria II was used to sort CD4+ and CD8+ T cells, including the naive and memory subsets.

The sequencing sample was made of naive CD4+ T cells sorted from PBMCs. The V and J segments used are TRBV2 and TRBJ1-1; no D gene can be assigned with confidence. This clonotype originated in a woman aged 60 to 75 in good health, CMV-negative, and a related stem cell transplant donor. The CDR3 protein is CANPYSGTNTEAFF. The DNA is TGTGCCAACCCTTATTCGGGTACGAACACTGAAGCTTTCTTT. The reference TRBV2 and TRBJ1-1 proteins fill in what lies around the CDR3, so the full variable domain reads EPEVTQTPSHQVTQMGQEVILRCVPISNHLYFYWYRQILGQKVEFLVSFYNNEISEKSEIFDDQFSVERPDGSNFTLKIRSTKLEDSAMYFCANPYSGTNTEAFFGQGTRLTVV.